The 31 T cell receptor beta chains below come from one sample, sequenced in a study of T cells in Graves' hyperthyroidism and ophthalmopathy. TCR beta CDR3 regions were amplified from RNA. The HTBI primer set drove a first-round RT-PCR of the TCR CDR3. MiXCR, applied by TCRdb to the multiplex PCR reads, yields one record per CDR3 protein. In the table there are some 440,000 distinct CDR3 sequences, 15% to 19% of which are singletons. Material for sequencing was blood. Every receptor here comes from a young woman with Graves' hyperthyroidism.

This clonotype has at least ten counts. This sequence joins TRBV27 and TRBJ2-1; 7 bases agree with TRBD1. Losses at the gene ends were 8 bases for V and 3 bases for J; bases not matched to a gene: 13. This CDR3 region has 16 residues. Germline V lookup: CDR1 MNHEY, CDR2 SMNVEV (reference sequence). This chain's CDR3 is CASSLAEAGGYNEQFF. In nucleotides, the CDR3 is TGTGCCAGCTCCTTGGCAGAGGCAGGGGGCTACAATGAGCAGTTCTTC.

The CDR3 loop reads CASSKLAGGSVDEQFF. The CDR3 DNA reads TGCGCCAGCAGCAAACTAGCGGGGGGGTCAGTGGATGAGCAGTTCTTC. J is TRBJ2-1 and V is TRBV5-1; TRBD2 matches at 13 bases. The trim removed 4 bases at V and 8 bases at J, leaving 9 bases unmatched. CDR3 length: 16 residues. Germline CDR1 is SGHRS and CDR2 is YFSETQ.

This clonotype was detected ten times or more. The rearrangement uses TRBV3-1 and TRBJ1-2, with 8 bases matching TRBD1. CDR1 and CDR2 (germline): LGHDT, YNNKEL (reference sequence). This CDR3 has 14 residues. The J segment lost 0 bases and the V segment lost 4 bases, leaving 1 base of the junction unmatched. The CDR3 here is CASSRQGTNYGYTF. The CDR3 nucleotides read TGTGCCAGCAGCCGACAGGGGACTAACTATGGCTACACCTTC.

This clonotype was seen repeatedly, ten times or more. CDR3 sequence reads: CASSSTEQGRLFF. CDR3 sequence (DNA): TGTGCCAGCTCATCAACAGAACAGGGAAGGCTGTTTTTT. The chain couples TRBV18 to TRBJ2-2, with TRBD1 as a possible D gene (6 bases). Germline V gene lookup returns CDR1 KGHSH and CDR2 LQKENI. V lost 5 bases to trimming and J lost 13 bases, with 17 bases between them. The CDR3 has 13 residues.

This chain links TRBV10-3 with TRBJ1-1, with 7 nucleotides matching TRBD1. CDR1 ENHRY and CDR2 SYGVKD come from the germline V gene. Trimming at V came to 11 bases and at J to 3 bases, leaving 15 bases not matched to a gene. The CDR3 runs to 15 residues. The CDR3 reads CAALKDRAVYTEAFF. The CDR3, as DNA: TGTGCCGCACTGAAAGACAGGGCAGTTTACACTGAAGCTTTCTTT.

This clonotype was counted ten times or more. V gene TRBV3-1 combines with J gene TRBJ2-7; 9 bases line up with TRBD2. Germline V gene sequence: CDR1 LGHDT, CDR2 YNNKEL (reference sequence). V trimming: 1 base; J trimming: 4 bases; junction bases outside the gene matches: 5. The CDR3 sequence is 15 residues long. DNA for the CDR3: TGTGCCAGCAGCCAAGCGACTAGCGGAGGTTACGAGCAGTACTTC. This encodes CASSQATSGGYEQYF.

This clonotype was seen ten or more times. CDR3 amino acids: CASSFSGTGAEQYF. Written as DNA, the CDR3 is TGTGCCAGCAGTTTTTCCGGGACAGGGGCCGAGCAGTACTTC. The chain carries TRBV6-2 or TRBV6-3 and TRBJ2-7; 10 nucleotides align to TRBD1. The CDR3 is 14 residues long. Germline CDR1 and CDR2: MNHEY and SVGEGT. With 4 bases clipped from V and 6 bases from J, the junction kept 6 bases outside the gene matches.

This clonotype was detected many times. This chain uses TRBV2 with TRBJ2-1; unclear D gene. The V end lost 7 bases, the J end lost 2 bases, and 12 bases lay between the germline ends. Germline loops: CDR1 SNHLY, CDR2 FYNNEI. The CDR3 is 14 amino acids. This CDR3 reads CASTQLDAYNEQFF. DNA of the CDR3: TGTGCCAGCACTCAGTTAGACGCCTACAATGAGCAGTTCTTC.

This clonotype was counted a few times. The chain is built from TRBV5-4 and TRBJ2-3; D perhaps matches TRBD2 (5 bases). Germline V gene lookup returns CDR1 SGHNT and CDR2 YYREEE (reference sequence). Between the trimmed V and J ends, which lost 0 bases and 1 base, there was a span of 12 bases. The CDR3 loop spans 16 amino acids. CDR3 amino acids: CASSLVGLRGTDTQYF. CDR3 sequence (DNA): TGTGCCAGCAGCTTGGTGGGGTTGCGGGGCACAGATACGCAGTATTTT.

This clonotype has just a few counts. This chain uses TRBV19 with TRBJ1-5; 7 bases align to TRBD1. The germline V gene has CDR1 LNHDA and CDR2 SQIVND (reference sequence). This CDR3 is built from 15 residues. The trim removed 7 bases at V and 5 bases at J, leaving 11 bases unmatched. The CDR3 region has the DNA TGTGCCAGTAAAGGCGGGCAGGGGGGCGATCAGCCCCAGCATTTT. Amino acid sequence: CASKGGQGGDQPQHF.

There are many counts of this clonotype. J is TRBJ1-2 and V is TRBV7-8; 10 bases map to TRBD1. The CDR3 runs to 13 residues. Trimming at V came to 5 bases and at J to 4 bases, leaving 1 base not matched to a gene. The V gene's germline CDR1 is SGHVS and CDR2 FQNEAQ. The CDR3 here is CASSRTGGYGYTF. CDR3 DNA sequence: TGTGCCAGCAGCCGGACAGGGGGCTATGGCTACACCTTC.

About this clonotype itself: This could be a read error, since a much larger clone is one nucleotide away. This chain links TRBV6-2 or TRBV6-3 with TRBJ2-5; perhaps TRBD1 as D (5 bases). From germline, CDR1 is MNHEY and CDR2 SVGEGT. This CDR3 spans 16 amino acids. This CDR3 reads CASSYSTSQGQETQCF. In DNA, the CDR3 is TGTGCCAGCAGTTACTCGACTTCCCAGGGTCAGGAGACCCAGTGCTTC.

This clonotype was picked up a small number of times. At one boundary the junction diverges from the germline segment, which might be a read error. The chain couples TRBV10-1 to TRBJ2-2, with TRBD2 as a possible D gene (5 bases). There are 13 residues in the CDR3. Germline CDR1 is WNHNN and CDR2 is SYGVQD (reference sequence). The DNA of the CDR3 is TGCGCCAGCAGCCCCATCAAGGTCGGGGAGCTGCTTTTT. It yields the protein CASSPIKVGELLF.

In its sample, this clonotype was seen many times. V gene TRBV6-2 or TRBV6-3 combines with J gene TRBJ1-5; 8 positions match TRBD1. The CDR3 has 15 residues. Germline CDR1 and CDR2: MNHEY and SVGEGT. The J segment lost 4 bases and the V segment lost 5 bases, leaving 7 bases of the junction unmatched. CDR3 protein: CASSRTGLGNQPQHF. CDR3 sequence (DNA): TGTGCCAGCAGTCGGACAGGGTTAGGGAATCAGCCCCAGCATTTT.

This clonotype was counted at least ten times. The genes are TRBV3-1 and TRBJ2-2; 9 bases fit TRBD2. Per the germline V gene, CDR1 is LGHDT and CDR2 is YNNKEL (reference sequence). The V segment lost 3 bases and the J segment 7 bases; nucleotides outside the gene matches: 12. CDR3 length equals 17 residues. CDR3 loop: CASSHRKVTSGLGELFF. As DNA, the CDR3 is TGTGCCAGCAGCCATCGAAAGGTTACTAGCGGGCTCGGGGAGCTGTTTTTT.

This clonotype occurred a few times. CDR3 in DNA: TGTGCCAGCAGTTCACTGGGGTCGGGGAATAATTCACCCCTCCACTTT. This sequence encodes CASSSLGSGNNSPLHF. This sequence joins TRBV27 and TRBJ1-6; no reliable D call. CDR3 size: 16 residues. Between the trimmed V and J ends, which lost 4 bases and 5 bases, there was a span of 15 bases. Germline V lookup: CDR1 MNHEY, CDR2 SMNVEV (reference sequence).

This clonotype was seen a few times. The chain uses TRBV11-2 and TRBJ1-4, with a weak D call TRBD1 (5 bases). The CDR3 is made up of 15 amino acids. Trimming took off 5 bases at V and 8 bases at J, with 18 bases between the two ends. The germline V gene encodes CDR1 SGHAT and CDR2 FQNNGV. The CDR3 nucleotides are TGTGCCAGCAGCCCCACAAGGGGCAAACTCGAAAAACTGTTTTTT. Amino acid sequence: CASSPTRGKLEKLFF.

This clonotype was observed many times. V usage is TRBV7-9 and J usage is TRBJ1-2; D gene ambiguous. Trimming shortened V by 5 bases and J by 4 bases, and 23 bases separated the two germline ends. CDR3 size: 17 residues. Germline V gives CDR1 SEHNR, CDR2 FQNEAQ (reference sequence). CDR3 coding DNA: TGTGCCAGCAGCCACTTGGCCGAACGGGAAGGAACCTATGGCTACACCTTC. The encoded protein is CASSHLAEREGTYGYTF.

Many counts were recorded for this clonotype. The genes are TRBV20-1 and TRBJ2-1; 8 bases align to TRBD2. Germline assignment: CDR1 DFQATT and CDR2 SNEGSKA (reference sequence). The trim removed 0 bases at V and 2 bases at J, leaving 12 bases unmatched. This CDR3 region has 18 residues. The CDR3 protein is CSARDLSGNPSAYNEQFF. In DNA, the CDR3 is TGCAGTGCTAGAGATCTTAGCGGGAATCCCTCCGCCTACAATGAGCAGTTCTTC.

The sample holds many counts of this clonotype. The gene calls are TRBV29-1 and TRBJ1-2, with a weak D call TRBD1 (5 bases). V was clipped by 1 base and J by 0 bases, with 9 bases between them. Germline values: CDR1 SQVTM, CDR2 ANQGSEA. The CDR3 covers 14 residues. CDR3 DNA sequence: TGCAGCGTTGAAGTCTGGGGCGCTAACTATGGCTACACCTTC. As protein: CSVEVWGANYGYTF. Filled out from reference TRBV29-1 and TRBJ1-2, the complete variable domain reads SAVISQKPSRDICQRGTSLTIQCQVDSQVTMMFWYRQQPGQSLTLIATANQGSEATYESGFVIDKFPISRPNLTFSTLTVSNMSPEDSSIYLCSVEVWGANYGYTFGSGTRLTVV.

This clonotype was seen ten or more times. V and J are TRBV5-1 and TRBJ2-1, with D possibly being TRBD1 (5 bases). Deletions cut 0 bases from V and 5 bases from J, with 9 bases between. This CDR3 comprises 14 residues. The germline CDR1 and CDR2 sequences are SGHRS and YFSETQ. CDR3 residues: CASSLGLDNNEQFF. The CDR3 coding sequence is TGCGCCAGCAGCTTGGGGCTGGACAACAATGAGCAGTTCTTC.

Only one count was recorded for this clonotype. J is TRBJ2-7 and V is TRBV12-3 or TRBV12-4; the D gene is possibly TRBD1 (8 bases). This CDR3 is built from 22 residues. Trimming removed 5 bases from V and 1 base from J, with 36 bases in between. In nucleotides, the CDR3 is TGTGCCAGCAGTCCCCCCGACCATGGACAGGGAGGGCCTCGGCCAAGTTCCTACGAGCAGTACTTC. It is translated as CASSPPDHGQGGPRPSSYEQYF.

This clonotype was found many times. The CDR3 bases are TGTGCCAGCAGGCTTAGGACTAGCGGGAACAATGAGCAGTTCTTC. This sequence encodes CASRLRTSGNNEQFF. The gene calls are TRBV28 and TRBJ2-1; TRBD2 agrees at 12 bases. The CDR3 length is 15 residues. Germline trimming cut 6 bases from V and 5 bases from J; bases unmatched to any gene: 5. From germline, CDR1 is MDHEN and CDR2 SYDVKM.

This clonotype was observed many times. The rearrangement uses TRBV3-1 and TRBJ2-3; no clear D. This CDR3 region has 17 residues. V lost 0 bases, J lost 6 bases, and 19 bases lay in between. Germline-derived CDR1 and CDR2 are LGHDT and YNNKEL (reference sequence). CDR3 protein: CASSQDLLFEVRDTQYF. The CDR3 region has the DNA TGTGCCAGCAGCCAAGATCTACTCTTCGAGGTGAGGGATACGCAGTATTTT.

For the CDR3, the DNA is TGTGCCAGCAGCCACTTATTAACGGGCAGACAGACCCAGTACTTC. It encodes CASSHLLTGRQTQYF. The chain couples TRBV11-2 to TRBJ2-5; the D is unclear. The CDR3 covers 15 residues. CDR1 and CDR2 (germline): SGHAT, FQNNGV. V shed 5 bases and J shed 6 bases, with 19 bases lying between them.

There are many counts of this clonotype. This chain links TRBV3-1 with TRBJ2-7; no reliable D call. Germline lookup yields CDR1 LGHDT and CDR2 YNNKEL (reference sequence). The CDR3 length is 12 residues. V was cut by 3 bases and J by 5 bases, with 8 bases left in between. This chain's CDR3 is CASSQARNEQYF. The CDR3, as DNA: TGTGCCAGCAGCCAGGCAAGAAACGAGCAGTACTTC.

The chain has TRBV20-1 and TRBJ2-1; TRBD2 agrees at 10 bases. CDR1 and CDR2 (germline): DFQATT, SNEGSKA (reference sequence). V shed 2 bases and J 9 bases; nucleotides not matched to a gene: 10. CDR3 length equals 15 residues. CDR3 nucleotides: TGCAGTGCTAGAATGGGGCTAGCGGGAGCGGGTGAGCAGTTCTTC. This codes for CSARMGLAGAGEQFF.

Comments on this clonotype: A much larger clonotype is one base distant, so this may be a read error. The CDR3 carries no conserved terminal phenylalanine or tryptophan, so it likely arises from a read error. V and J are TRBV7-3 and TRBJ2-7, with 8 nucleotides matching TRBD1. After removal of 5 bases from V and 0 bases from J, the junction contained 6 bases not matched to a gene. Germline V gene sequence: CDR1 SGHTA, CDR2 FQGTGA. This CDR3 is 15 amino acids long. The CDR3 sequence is CASSEGTGYSYEQYL. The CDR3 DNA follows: TGTGCCAGCAGCGAAGGGACAGGCTACTCCTACGAGCAGTACCTC.

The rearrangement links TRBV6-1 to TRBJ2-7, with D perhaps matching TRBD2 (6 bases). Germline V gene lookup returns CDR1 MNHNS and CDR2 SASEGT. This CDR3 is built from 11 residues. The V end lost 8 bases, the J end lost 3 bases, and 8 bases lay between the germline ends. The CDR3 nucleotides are TGTGCCAGCCGAGCGGGCTACGAGCAGTACTTC. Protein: CASRAGYEQYF.

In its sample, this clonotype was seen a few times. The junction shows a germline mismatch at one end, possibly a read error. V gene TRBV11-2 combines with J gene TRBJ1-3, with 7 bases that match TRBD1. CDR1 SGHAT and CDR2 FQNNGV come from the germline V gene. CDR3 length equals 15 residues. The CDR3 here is CAGSSRQGSGNTIYF. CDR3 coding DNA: TGTGCCGGCAGCTCCCGACAGGGCTCTGGAAACACCATATATTTT.

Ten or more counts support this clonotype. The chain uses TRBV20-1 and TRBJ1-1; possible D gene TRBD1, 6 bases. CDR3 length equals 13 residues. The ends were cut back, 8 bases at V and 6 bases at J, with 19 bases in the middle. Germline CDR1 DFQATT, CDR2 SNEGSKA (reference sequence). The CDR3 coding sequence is TGCAGTACCCTAACAGGGAGGGGAGCTGAAGCTTTCTTT. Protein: CSTLTGRGAEAFF.